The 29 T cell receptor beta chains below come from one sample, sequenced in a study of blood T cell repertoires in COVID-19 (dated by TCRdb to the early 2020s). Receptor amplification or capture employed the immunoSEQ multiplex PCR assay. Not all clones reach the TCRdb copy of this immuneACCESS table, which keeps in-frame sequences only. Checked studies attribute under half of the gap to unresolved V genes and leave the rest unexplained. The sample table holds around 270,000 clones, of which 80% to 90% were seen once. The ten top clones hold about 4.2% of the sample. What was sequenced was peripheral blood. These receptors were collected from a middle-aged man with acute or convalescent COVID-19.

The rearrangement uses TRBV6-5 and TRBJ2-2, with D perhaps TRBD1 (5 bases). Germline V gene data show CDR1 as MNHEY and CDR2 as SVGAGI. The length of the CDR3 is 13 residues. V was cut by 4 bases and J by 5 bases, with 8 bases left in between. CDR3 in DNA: TGTGCCAGCAGTTTTTACAGGACCGGGGAGCTGTTTTTT. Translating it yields CASSFYRTGELFF.

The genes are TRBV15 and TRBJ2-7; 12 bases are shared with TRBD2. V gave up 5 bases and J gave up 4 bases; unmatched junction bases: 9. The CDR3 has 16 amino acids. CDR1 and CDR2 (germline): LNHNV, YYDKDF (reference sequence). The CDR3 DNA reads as TGTGCCACCAGCGGCGGACTAGCGGGGACTGTGTACGAGCAGTACTTC. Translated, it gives CATSGGLAGTVYEQYF.

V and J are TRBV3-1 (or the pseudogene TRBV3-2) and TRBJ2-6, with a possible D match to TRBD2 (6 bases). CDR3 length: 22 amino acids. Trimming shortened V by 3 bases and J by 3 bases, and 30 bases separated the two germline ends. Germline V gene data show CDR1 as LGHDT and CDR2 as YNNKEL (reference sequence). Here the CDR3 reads CASSQRPGGDRGGSGGANVLTF. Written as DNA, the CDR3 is TGTGCCAGCAGCCAGCGTCCTGGAGGGGATCGAGGAGGCTCGGGTGGGGCCAACGTCCTGACTTTC.

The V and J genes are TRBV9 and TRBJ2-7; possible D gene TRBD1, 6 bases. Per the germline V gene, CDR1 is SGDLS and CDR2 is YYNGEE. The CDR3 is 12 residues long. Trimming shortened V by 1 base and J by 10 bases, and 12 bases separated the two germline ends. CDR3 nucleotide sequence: TGTGCCAGCAGCGTAAATGGACAGCGACAGTACTTC. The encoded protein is CASSVNGQRQYF.

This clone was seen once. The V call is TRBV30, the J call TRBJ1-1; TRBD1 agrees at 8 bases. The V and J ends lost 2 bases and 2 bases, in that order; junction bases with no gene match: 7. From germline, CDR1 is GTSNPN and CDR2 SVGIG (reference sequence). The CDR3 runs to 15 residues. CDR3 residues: CAWSLGTGLNTEAFF. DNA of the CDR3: TGTGCCTGGAGTCTCGGGACAGGTCTCAACACTGAAGCTTTCTTT.

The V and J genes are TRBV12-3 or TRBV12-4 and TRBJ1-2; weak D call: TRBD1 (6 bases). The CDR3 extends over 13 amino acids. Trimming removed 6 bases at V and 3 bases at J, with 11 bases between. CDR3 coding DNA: TGTGCCAGCAGAGAACAGGGAGACTATGGCTACACCTTC. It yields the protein CASREQGDYGYTF.

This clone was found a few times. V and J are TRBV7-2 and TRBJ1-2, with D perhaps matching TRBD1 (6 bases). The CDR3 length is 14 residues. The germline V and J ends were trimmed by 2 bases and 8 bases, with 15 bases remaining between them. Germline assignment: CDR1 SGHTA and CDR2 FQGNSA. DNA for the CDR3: TGTGCCAGCAGCTTAAATCAGAACAGGGCCGGCTACACCTTC. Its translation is CASSLNQNRAGYTF.

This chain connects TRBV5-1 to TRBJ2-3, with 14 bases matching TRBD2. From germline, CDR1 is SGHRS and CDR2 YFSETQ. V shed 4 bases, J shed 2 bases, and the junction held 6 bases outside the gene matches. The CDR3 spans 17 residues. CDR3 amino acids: CASSPWTSGGLTDTQYF. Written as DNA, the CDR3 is TGCGCCAGCAGCCCGTGGACTAGCGGGGGGCTCACAGATACGCAGTATTTT.

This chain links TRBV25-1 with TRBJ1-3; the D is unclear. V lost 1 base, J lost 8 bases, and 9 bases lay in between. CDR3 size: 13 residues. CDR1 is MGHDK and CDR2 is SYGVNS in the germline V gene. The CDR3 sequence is CASSEFAVDTIYF. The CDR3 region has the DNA TGTGCCAGCAGTGAATTTGCGGTGGACACCATATATTTT.

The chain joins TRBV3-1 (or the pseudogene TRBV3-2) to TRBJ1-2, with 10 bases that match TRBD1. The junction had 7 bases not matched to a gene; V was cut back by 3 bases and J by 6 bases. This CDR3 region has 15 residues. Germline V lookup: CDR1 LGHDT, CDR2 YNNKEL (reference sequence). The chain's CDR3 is CASSQGTGAWNGYTF. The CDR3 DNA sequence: TGTGCCAGCAGCCAGGGGACAGGGGCTTGGAATGGCTACACCTTC.

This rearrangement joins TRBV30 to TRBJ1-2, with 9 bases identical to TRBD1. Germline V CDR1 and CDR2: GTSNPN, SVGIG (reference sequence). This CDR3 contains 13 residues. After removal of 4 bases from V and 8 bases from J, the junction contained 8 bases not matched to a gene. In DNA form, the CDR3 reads TGTGCCTGGACCCCGGGACAGGGTTTCGGCTACACCTTC. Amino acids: CAWTPGQGFGYTF.

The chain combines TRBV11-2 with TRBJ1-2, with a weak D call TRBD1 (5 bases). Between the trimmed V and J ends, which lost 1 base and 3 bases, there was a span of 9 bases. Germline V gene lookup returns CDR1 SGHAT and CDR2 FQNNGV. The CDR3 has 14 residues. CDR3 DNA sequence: TGTGCCAGCAGCTTAGGGGCAGGGTACTATGGCTACACCTTC. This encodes CASSLGAGYYGYTF.

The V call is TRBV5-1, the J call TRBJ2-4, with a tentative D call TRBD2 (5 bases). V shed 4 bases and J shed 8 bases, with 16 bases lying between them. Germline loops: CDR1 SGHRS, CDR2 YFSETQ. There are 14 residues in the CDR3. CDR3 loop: CASSPWTGADIQYF. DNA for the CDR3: TGCGCCAGCAGCCCTTGGACTGGCGCGGACATTCAGTACTTC.

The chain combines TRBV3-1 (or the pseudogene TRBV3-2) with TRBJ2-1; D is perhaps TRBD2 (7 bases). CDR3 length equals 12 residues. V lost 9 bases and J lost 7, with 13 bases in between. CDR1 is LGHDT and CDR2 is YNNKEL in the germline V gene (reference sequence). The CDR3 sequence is CASRGAQNEQFF. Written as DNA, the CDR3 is TGTGCCAGTCGGGGGGCGCAGAATGAGCAGTTCTTC.

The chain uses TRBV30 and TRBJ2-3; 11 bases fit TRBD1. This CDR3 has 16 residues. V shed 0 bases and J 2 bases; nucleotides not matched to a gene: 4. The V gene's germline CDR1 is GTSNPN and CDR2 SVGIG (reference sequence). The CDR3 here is CAWSVGTGGPTDTQYF. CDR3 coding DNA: TGTGCCTGGAGTGTAGGGACAGGGGGTCCCACAGATACGCAGTATTTT.

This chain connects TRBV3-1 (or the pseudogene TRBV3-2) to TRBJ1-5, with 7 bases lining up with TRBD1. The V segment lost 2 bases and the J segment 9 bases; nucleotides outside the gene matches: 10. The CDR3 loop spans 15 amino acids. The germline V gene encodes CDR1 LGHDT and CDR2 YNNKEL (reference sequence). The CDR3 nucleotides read TGTGCCAGCAGCCAACCGACAGGGCCGGAGAGGCCCCAGCATTTT. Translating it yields CASSQPTGPERPQHF.

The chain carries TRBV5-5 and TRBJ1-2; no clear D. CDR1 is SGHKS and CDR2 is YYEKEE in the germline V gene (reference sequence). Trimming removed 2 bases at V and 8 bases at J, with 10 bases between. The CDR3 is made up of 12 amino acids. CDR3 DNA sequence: TGTGCCAGCAGCTTCGCCAGGCACGGCTACACCTTC. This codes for CASSFARHGYTF. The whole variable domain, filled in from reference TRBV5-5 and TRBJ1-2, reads DAGVTQSPTHLIKTRGQQVTLRCSPISGHKSVSWYQQVLGQGPQFIFQYYEKEERGRGNFPDRFSARQFPNYSSELNVNALLLGDSALYLCASSFARHGYTFGSGTRLTVV.

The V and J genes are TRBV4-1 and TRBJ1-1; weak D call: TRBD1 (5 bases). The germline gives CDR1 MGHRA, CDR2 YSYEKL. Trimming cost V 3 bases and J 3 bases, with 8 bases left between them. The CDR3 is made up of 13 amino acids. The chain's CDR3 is CASSQAGDTEAFF. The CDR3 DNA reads TGCGCCAGCAGCCAGGCGGGGGACACTGAAGCTTTCTTT.

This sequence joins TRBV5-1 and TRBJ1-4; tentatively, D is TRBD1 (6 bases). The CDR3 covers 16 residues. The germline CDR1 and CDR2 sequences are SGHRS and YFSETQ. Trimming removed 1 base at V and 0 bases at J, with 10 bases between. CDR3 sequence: CASSLWGPTTNEKLFF. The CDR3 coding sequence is TGCGCCAGCAGCTTGTGGGGGCCGACAACTAATGAAAAACTGTTTTTT.

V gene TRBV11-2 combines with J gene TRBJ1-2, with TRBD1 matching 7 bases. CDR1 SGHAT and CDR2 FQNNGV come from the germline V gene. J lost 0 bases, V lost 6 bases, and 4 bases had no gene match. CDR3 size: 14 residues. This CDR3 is CASRPTGPNYGYTF. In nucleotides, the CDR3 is TGTGCCAGCAGACCGACAGGGCCTAACTATGGCTACACCTTC.

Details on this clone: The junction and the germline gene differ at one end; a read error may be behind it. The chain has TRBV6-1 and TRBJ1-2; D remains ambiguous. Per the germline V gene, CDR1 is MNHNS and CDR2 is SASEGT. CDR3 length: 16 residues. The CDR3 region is CAGSDDSIGFRYGYTF. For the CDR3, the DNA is TGTGCCGGCAGTGACGACTCTATAGGATTTCGGTATGGCTACACCTTC.

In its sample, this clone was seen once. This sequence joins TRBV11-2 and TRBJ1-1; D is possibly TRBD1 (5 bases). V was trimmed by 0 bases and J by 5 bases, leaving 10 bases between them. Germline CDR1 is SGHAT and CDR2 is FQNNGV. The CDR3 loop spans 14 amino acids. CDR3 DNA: TGTGCCAGCAGCTTAGACGGGGGATCGACTGAAGCTTTCTTT. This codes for CASSLDGGSTEAFF.

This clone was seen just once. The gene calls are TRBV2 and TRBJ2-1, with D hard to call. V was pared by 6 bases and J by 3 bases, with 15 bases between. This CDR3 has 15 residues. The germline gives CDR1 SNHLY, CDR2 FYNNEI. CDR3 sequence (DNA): TGTGCCAGCAGACCTCCAGTGGCACGCTACAATGAGCAGTTCTTC. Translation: CASRPPVARYNEQFF.

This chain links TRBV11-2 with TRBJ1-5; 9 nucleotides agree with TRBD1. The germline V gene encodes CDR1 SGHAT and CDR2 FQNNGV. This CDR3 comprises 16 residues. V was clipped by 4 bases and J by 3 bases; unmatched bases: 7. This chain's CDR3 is CASSSGTGTSNQPQHF. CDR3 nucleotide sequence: TGTGCCAGCAGCTCAGGGACAGGGACTTCCAATCAGCCCCAGCATTTT.

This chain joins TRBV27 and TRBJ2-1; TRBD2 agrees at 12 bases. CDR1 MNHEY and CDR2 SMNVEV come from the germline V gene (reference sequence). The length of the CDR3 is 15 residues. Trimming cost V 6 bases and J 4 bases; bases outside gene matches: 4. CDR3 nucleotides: TGTGCCAGCAGGCTAGCGGGGGGGGATTACAATGAGCAGTTCTTC. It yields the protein CASRLAGGDYNEQFF.

In DNA, the CDR3 is TGTGCCACCAGCAGGGGGGGACTGCACAATGAGCAGTTCTTC. This codes for CATSRGGLHNEQFF. J is TRBJ2-1 and V is TRBV15; tentative D call: TRBD2 (6 bases). The V and J ends lost 3 bases and 5 bases respectively, with 11 bases between them. From germline, CDR1 is LNHNV and CDR2 YYDKDF (reference sequence). The CDR3 sequence is 14 residues long.

As DNA, the CDR3 is TGTGCCAGCAGCCTTAGACAGGGGGGGAATTCACCCCTCCACTTT. Its protein is CASSLRQGGNSPLHF. V gene TRBV7-2 combines with J gene TRBJ1-6, with 9 bases lining up with TRBD1. Germline assignment: CDR1 SGHTA and CDR2 FQGNSA. The CDR3 is 15 residues long. After removal of 5 bases from V and 7 bases from J, the junction contained 6 bases not matched to a gene.

The CDR3 region is CASSDSTTNEKLFF. The CDR3 region has the DNA TGTGCCAGCAGTGATTCTACAACTAATGAAAAACTGTTTTTT. The chain joins TRBV2 to TRBJ1-4; D is undetermined. This CDR3 has 14 amino acids. Germline V lookup: CDR1 SNHLY, CDR2 FYNNEI. V shed 3 bases and J shed 0 bases, with 5 bases lying between them.

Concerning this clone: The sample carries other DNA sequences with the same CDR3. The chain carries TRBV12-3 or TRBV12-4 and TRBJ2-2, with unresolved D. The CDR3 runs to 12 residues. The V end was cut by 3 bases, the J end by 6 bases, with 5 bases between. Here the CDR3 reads CASSFYPGELFF. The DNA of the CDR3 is TGTGCCAGCAGTTTTTATCCCGGGGAGCTGTTTTTT.